Below, 5 T cell receptor beta chains from the same sample are listed, as sequenced in a study of blood T cells in healthy people across ages. The authors ran a second PCR of about 7 to 12 cycles using a sample-barcoded 5' primer and a J-beta primer mix. TCRdb independently ran MiXCR on the 5' RACE reads; one entry per CDR3 protein. Here the sample spans 600,000 to 800,000 distinct CDR3 sequences, roughly 21% being singletons. The sequenced sample was blood. The receptors stem from an older man in good health.

The CDR3 is CASSMRTGRETQYF. DNA for the CDR3: TGTGCCAGTAGTATGAGGACAGGGCGAGAGACCCAGTACTTC. The V gene is TRBV19, the J gene TRBJ2-5; 8 positions match TRBD1. The CDR3 contains 14 residues. The V segment lost 3 bases and the J segment 4 bases; nucleotides outside the gene matches: 4. CDR1 is LNHDA and CDR2 is SQIVND in the germline V gene (reference sequence). The full variable domain, rest sourced from reference TRBV19 and TRBJ2-5, is DGGITQSPKYLFRKEGQNVTLSCEQNLNHDAMYWYRQDPGQGLRLIYYSQIVNDFQKGDIAEGYSVSREKKESFPLTVTSAQKNPTAFYLCASSMRTGRETQYFGPGTRLLVL.

This clonotype was picked up a small number of times. The V call is TRBV20-1, the J call TRBJ1-2; no clear D. This CDR3 is built from 13 residues. The germline CDR1 and CDR2 sequences are DFQATT and SNEGSKA (reference sequence). V was cut by 0 bases and J by 3 bases, with 8 bases left in between. CDR3: CSARERTDYGYTF. The DNA for the CDR3 is TGCAGTGCTAGAGAGAGGACGGACTATGGCTACACCTTC.

V is TRBV6-2 or TRBV6-3 and J is TRBJ2-7; 7 bases are shared with TRBD1. The ends lost 6 bases at V and 1 base at J; junction bases unmatched: 6. CDR3 length: 14 residues. CDR1 and CDR2 from the germline V gene are MNHEY and SVGEGT. CDR3 protein: CASSKTGPSYEQYF. CDR3 nucleotide sequence: TGTGCCAGCAGCAAGACAGGGCCGTCCTACGAGCAGTACTTC.

This clonotype came up a few times. The chain couples TRBV7-2 to TRBJ2-5, with TRBD2 matching 13 bases. The J call is uncertain, as TRBJ2-7 better fits the DNA end. Germline lookup yields CDR1 SGHTA and CDR2 FQGNSA. This CDR3 comprises 18 residues. Here the CDR3 reads CASSLGRLAGGHPYEQYF. CDR3 in DNA: TGTGCCAGCAGCTTAGGCCGACTAGCGGGGGGACATCCCTACGAGCAGTACTTC.

This clonotype was detected a few times. The chain joins TRBV3-1 to TRBJ2-5; 9 nucleotides match TRBD1. The last part of the DNA fits TRBJ2-1 better; the J call may be wrong. The CDR3 is 16 residues long. CDR1 is LGHDT, CDR2 YNNKEL, per germline (reference sequence). DNA for the CDR3: TGTGCCAGCAGCCAAGAGTGGACAGGGGTCCACAATGAGCAGTTCTTC. Residues: CASSQEWTGVHNEQFF.